Described below is a single TCR beta chain sequence and its context. Germline assignment: CDR1 SGHTA and CDR2 FQGNSA. Trimming left V 3 bases short and J 3 bases short, with 5 bases between. This CDR3 has 12 amino acids. The entry originates in a study of blood T cell repertoires in COVID-19. Profiling relied on immunoSEQ multiplex PCR, and the TCRdb table lists in-frame clones only, not all of them. The sample includes over 100,000 clones, approximately 89% of them seen just once. The chain links TRBV7-2 to TRBJ2-5; D remains unclear. The clonotype originates from a man aged 50-59 years with acute or convalescent COVID-19. The sequencing input was peripheral blood. In DNA, the CDR3 is TGTGCCAGCAGCTTTCAGAAAGAGACCCAGTACTTC. This encodes CASSFQKETQYF.